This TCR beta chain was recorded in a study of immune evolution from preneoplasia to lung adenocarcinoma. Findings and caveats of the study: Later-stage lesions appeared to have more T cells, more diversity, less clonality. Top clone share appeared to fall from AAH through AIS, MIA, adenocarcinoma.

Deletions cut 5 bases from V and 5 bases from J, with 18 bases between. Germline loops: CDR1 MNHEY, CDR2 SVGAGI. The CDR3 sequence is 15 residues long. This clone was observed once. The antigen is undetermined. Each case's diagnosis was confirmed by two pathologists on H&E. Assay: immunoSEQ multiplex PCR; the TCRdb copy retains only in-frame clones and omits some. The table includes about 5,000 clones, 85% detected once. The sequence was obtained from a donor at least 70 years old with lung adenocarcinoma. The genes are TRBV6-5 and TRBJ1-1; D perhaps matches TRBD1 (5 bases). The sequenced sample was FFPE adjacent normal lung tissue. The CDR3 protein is CASSGASGIWTEAFF. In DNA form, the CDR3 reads TGTGCCAGCAGTGGGGCTTCAGGGATTTGGACTGAAGCTTTCTTT.